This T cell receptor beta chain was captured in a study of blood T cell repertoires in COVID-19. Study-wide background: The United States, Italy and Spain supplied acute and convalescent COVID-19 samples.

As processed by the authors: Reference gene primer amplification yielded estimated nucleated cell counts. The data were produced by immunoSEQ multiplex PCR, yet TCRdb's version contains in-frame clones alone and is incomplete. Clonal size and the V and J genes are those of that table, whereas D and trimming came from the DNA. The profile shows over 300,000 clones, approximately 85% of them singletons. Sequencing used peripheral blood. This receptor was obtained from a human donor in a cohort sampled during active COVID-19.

The CDR3: CAIGSRGHDNTEAFF. CDR3 DNA: TGTGCCATCGGTAGCAGGGGGCATGATAACACTGAAGCTTTCTTT. This sequence joins TRBV10-3 and TRBJ1-1, with TRBD1 identical over 8 bases. CDR1 ENHRY and CDR2 SYGVKD come from the germline V gene. The V segment lost 8 bases and the J segment 2 bases; nucleotides outside the gene matches: 10. The CDR3 has 15 amino acids.